Below are 21 T cell receptor beta chains sequenced from a single sample in a study of cytomegalovirus exposure and HLA in healthy donors. 13 Jbeta primers and 60 Vbeta primers were used for the PCR. Clones were read by immunoSEQ multiplex PCR, and TCRdb kept only the in-frame ones, dropping some. The sample contains 150,000 to 200,000 clones, 70% to 80% of which appear only once. The sequenced sample consisted of PBMCs. The receptors derive from a woman aged 40 to 50 in good health and CMV-seronegative.

CDR3 loop: CASSQEQGAGYGYTF. The CDR3 nucleotides read TGTGCCAGCAGCCAAGAACAGGGGGCGGGCTATGGCTACACCTTC. The rearrangement links TRBV11-2 to TRBJ1-2; 9 positions match TRBD1. This CDR3 is built from 15 residues. With V trimmed by 5 bases and J by 4 bases, 8 bases remained unmatched. Germline V gives CDR1 SGHAT, CDR2 FQNNGV. Together with reference TRBV11-2 and TRBJ1-2, the CDR3 gives the full variable domain: EAGVAQSPRYKIIEKRQSVAFWCNPISGHATLYWYQQILGQGPKLLIQFQNNGVVDDSQLPKDRFSAERLKGVDSTLKIQPAKLEDSAVYLCASSQEQGAGYGYTFGSGTRLTVV.

The chain links TRBV29-1 to TRBJ1-4, with 8 bases aligning to TRBD1. Germline CDR1 reads SQVTM; CDR2 reads ANQGSEA. V dropped 7 bases and J dropped 8; count of bases not matched to a gene: 9. The CDR3 runs 13 residues. The DNA for the CDR3 is TGCAGCGCTACAGGGGGGTTGATGGAAAAACTGTTTTTT. Protein product: CSATGGLMEKLFF. The full variable domain, rest sourced from reference TRBV29-1 and TRBJ1-4, is SAVISQKPSRDICQRGTSLTIQCQVDSQVTMMFWYRQQPGQSLTLIATANQGSEATYESGFVIDKFPISRPNLTFSTLTVSNMSPEDSSIYLCSATGGLMEKLFFGSGTQLSVL.

The chain uses TRBV10-1 and TRBJ2-1; 13 positions match TRBD2. This CDR3 has 20 amino acids. Germline CDR1 reads WNHNN; CDR2 reads SYGVQD (reference sequence). V was pared by 2 bases and J by 0 bases, with 10 bases of the junction left unmatched. CDR3 amino acids: CASSERTSGSRGGSYNEQFF. CDR3 nucleotide sequence: TGCGCCAGCAGTGAGAGGACTAGCGGGAGCCGGGGGGGCTCCTACAATGAGCAGTTCTTC.

The gene calls are TRBV7-7 and TRBJ2-5; D perhaps matches TRBD1 (5 bases). The DNA end is more similar to TRBJ2-7, so the J call may be wrong. The germline gives CDR1 SSHAT, CDR2 FNYEAQ (reference sequence). The CDR3 extends over 15 amino acids. CDR3 region: CASRPDSCLTSEQYF. In DNA, the CDR3 is TGTGCCAGCAGACCAGACAGCTGCCTTACGAGCGAGCAGTACTTC.

With regard to this clone: At the DNA level, this CDR3 is encoded by other sequences in the same sample as well. This chain joins TRBV15 and TRBJ2-7; 7 bases line up with TRBD1. The CDR3 is 15 amino acids. Unmatched junction bases numbered 10, after V lost 4 bases and J lost 4 bases. CDR1 is LNHNV and CDR2 is YYDKDF in the germline V gene (reference sequence). CDR3 in amino acids: CATSNPRQGWYEQYF. The CDR3 DNA follows: TGTGCCACCAGCAACCCTAGACAGGGATGGTACGAGCAGTACTTC. The variable domain in full, with the rest retrieved from reference TRBV15 and TRBJ2-7, is DAMVIQNPRYQVTQFGKPVTLSCSQTLNHNVMYWYQQKSSQAPKLLFHYYDKDFNNEADTPDNFQSRRPNTSFCFLDIRSPGLGDTAMYLCATSNPRQGWYEQYFGPGTRLTVT.

V and J are TRBV27 and TRBJ2-1; maybe TRBD2 (5 bases). The CDR3 length is 14 residues. Germline CDR1 is MNHEY and CDR2 is SMNVEV (reference sequence). The ends were cut back, 8 bases at V and 2 bases at J, with 13 bases in the middle. The CDR3 DNA sequence: TGTGCCAGCCATACTCTCGGGACCTACAATGAGCAGTTCTTC. This translates into CASHTLGTYNEQFF.

V gene TRBV5-4 combines with J gene TRBJ2-7; 10 positions agree with TRBD2. Germline CDR1 SGHNT, CDR2 YYREEE (reference sequence). Germline trimming cut 4 bases from V and 2 bases from J; bases unmatched to any gene: 6. This CDR3 contains 15 residues. DNA for the CDR3: TGTGCCAGCAGCCTCGGACTAGCGGAGACCTACGAGCAGTACTTC. Residues: CASSLGLAETYEQYF.

The V and J genes are TRBV7-2 and TRBJ2-5, with D perhaps matching TRBD2 (6 bases). Germline assignment: CDR1 SGHTA and CDR2 FQGNSA. The CDR3 is 15 residues long. V lost 2 bases and J 5 bases, leaving 15 bases between the germline ends. For the CDR3, the DNA is TGTGCCAGCAGCTTAATCGTCGGGGCGGGGGAGACCCAGTACTTC. Encoded protein: CASSLIVGAGETQYF.

This clone was counted only a few times. V gene TRBV21-1 combines with J gene TRBJ1-5; the table names TRBD1, a call not compared with the DNA. TRBV21-1 is designated a pseudogene. The CDR3 loop spans 16 amino acids. DNA for the CDR3: TGTGCCAGCAGCAAAGGGGGGCAGGGAGCCGGTCAGCCCCAGCATTTT. Encoded protein: CASSKGGQGAGQPQHF.

The sample holds one count of this clone. The V call is TRBV5-6, the J call TRBJ1-3; TRBD1 agrees at 10 bases. The germline V gene encodes CDR1 SGHDT and CDR2 YYEEEE. The CDR3 extends over 17 amino acids. The ends lost 5 bases at V and 0 bases at J; junction bases unmatched: 8. CDR3 sequence (DNA): TGTGCCAGCAGTCGGGACAGGGGCCGCCTCTCTGGAAACACCATATATTTT. Protein: CASSRDRGRLSGNTIYF.

The CDR3 nucleotides are TGTGCCAGCAGTTTCGCAACAAACACCGGGGAGCTGTTTTTT. Its protein is CASSFATNTGELFF. V and J are TRBV27 and TRBJ2-2, with no clear D. Germline assignment: CDR1 MNHEY and CDR2 SMNVEV (reference sequence). Trimming removed 3 bases from V and 2 bases from J, with 7 bases in between. The CDR3 contains 14 residues.

This chain connects TRBV6-4 to TRBJ1-5, with a tentative D call TRBD1 (5 bases). Germline V gene sequence: CDR1 MRHNA, CDR2 SNTAGT. Trimming took 0 bases from V and 5 from J, leaving 14 bases between them. The CDR3 is 16 residues long. CDR3 sequence reads: CASSDSRQGGDQPQHF. The CDR3 DNA follows: TGTGCCAGCAGTGACTCACGGCAGGGTGGAGATCAGCCCCAGCATTTT.

This clone has a single count. The rearrangement joins TRBV6-1 to TRBJ2-7; 8 nucleotides agree with TRBD1. The V and J ends lost 8 bases and 2 bases, in that order; junction bases with no gene match: 8. Germline V CDR1 and CDR2: MNHNS, SASEGT. The CDR3 loop spans 14 amino acids. The CDR3 DNA reads TGTGCCAGCTCCTCAGGACAGGGCGCCTACGAGCAGTACTTC. Amino acid sequence: CASSSGQGAYEQYF.

The V call is TRBV2, the J call TRBJ2-7; possible D gene TRBD1, 6 bases. Germline V CDR1 and CDR2: SNHLY, FYNNEI. There are 13 residues in the CDR3. V shed 7 bases and J shed 2 bases, with 12 bases lying between them. The DNA for the CDR3 is TGTGCCAGCAAGCAGGGGAGAGCCTACGAGCAGTACTTC. It translates to CASKQGRAYEQYF.

The chain joins TRBV10-3 to TRBJ2-5; TRBD2 aligns across 7 bases. The CDR3 is made up of 16 amino acids. From germline, CDR1 is ENHRY and CDR2 SYGVKD. V was pared by 0 bases and J by 5 bases, with 9 bases of the junction left unmatched. The CDR3 sequence: CAISESRDYGLETQYF. CDR3 sequence (DNA): TGTGCCATCAGTGAGTCCCGGGACTACGGACTGGAGACCCAGTACTTC.

The chain couples TRBV2 to TRBJ2-5, with 13 bases matching TRBD2. Trimming at V came to 7 bases and at J to 5 bases, leaving 4 bases not matched to a gene. Looked up from germline, CDR1 is SNHLY and CDR2 is FYNNEI. CDR3 length: 14 residues. The CDR3 nucleotides are TGTGCCAGCAAGGGGACTAGCGGGATTGAGACCCAGTACTTC. This translates into CASKGTSGIETQYF.

The chain has TRBV27 and TRBJ1-1; D ambiguous. This CDR3 is 16 amino acids long. From germline, CDR1 is MNHEY and CDR2 SMNVEV (reference sequence). V was cut by 5 bases and J by 0 bases, with 16 bases left in between. The CDR3 protein is CASSPSPQRVNTEAFF. As DNA, the CDR3 is TGTGCCAGCAGTCCCTCCCCACAACGGGTGAACACTGAAGCTTTCTTT.

This rearrangement joins TRBV11-3 to TRBJ1-6; 7 nucleotides agree with TRBD1. The CDR3 is made up of 15 amino acids. Germline V gene lookup returns CDR1 SGHNT and CDR2 YENEEA. V trimming: 0 bases; J trimming: 7 bases; junction bases outside the gene matches: 3. CDR3: CASSLEGQKNSPLHF. CDR3 in DNA: TGTGCCAGCAGCTTAGAGGGACAGAAAAATTCACCCCTCCACTTT.

The chain joins TRBV11-1 to TRBJ1-1; D possibly corresponds to TRBD1 (5 bases). Trimming pared 5 bases from V and 2 bases from J, leaving 15 bases between. This CDR3 is 15 amino acids long. CDR1 and CDR2 (germline): SGHAT, FQDESV (reference sequence). The CDR3: CASSKAKGRNTEAFF. In DNA, the CDR3 is TGTGCCAGCAGCAAAGCTAAGGGGCGAAACACTGAAGCTTTCTTT.

This chain joins TRBV6-1 and TRBJ1-5; the D is unclear. This CDR3 has 12 amino acids. With 4 bases removed from V and 5 bases from J, the gap between germline ends came to 6 bases. Germline assignment: CDR1 MNHNS and CDR2 SASEGT. As DNA, the CDR3 is TGTGCCAGCAGTGTGGCTGATCAGCCCCAGCATTTT. Its protein is CASSVADQPQHF.

The chain is built from TRBV15 and TRBJ1-2; 7 bases are shared with TRBD1. After removal of 3 bases from V and 8 bases from J, the junction contained 9 bases not matched to a gene. The CDR3 extends over 14 amino acids. Germline-derived CDR1 and CDR2 are LNHNV and YYDKDF (reference sequence). CDR3 in amino acids: CATSRKTGMYGYTF. CDR3 nucleotides: TGTGCCACCAGCAGGAAGACAGGGATGTACGGCTACACCTTC.